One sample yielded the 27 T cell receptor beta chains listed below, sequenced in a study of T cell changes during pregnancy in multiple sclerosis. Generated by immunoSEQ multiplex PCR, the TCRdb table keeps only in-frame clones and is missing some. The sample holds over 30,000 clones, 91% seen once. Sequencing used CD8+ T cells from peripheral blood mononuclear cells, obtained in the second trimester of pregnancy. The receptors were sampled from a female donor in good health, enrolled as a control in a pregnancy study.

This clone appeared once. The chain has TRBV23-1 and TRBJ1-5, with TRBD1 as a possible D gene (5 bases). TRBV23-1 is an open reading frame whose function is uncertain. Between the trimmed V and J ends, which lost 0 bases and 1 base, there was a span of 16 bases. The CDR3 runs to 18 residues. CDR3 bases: TGCGCCAGCAGTCAATCGTTCAGGGCCGCACCAAGCAATCAGCCCCAGCATTTT. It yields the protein CASSQSFRAAPSNQPQHF.

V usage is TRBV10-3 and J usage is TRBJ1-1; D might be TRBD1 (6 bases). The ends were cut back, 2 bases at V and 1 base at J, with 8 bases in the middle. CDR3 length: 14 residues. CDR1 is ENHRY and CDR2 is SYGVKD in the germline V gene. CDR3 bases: TGTGCCATCAGTGAGGGACAGCCGAACACTGAAGCTTTCTTT. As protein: CAISEGQPNTEAFF.

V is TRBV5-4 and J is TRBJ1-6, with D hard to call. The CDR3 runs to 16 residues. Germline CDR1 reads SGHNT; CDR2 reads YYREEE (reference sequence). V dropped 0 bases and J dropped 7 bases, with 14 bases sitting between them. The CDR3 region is CASSLVGLEWNSPLHF. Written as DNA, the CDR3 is TGTGCCAGCAGCTTGGTTGGATTGGAGTGGAATTCACCCCTCCACTTT.

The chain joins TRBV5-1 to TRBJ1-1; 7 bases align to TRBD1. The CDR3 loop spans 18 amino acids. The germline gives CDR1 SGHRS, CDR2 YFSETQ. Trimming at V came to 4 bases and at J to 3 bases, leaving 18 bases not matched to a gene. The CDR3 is CASSPHLGRGRKDTEAFF. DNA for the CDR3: TGCGCCAGCAGCCCCCACCTAGGAAGGGGGCGTAAGGACACTGAAGCTTTCTTT.

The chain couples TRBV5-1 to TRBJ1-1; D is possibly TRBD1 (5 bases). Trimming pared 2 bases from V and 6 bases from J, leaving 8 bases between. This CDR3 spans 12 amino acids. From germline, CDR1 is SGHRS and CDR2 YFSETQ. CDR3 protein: CASSFQGAEAFF. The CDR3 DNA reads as TGCGCCAGCAGCTTTCAGGGCGCTGAAGCTTTCTTT.

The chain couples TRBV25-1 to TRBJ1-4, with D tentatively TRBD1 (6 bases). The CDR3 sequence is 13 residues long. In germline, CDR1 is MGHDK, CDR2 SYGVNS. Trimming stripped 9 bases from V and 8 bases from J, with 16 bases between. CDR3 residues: CASNPGGREKLFF. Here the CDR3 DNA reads TGTGCCAGTAACCCCGGGGGGCGCGAAAAACTGTTTTTT.

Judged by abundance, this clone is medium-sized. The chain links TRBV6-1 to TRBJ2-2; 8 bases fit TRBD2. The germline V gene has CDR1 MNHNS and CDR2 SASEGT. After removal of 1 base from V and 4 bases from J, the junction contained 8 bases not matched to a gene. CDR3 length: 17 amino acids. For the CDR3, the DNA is TGTGCCAGCAGTGAAGTAGGCGGGGGGTGGGGCACCGGGGAGCTGTTTTTT. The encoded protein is CASSEVGGGWGTGELFF.

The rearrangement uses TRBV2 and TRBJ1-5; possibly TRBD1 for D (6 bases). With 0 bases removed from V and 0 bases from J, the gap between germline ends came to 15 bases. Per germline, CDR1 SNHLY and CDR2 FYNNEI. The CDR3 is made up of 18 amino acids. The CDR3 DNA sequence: TGTGCCAGCAGTGAAGCAGTGGACAGAATTTATAGCAATCAGCCCCAGCATTTT. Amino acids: CASSEAVDRIYSNQPQHF. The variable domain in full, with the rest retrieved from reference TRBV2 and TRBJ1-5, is EPEVTQTPSHQVTQMGQEVILRCVPISNHLYFYWYRQILGQKVEFLVSFYNNEISEKSEIFDDQFSVERPDGSNFTLKIRSTKLEDSAMYFCASSEAVDRIYSNQPQHFGDGTRLSIL.

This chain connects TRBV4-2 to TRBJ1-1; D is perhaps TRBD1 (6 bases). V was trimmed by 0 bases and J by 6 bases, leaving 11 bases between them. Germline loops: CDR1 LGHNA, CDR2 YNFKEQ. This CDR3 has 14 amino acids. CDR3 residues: CASSQEGQGSEAFF. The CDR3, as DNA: TGTGCCAGCAGCCAAGAAGGGCAGGGGTCTGAAGCTTTCTTT.

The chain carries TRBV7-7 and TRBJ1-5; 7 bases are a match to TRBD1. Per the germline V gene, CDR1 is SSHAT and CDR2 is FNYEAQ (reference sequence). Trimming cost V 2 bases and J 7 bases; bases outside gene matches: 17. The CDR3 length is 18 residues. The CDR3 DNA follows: TGTGCCAGCAGCTTATCCACGTGCGGAAAGGCAGGGGGACAGCCCCAGCATTTT. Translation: CASSLSTCGKAGGQPQHF.

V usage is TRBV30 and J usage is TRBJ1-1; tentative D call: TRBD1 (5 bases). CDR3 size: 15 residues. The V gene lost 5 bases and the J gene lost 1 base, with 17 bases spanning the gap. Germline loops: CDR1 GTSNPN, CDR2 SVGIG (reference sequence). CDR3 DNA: TGTGCCTGGCGTTCGTTATTAGGGGCGAACACTGAAGCTTTCTTT. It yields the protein CAWRSLLGANTEAFF. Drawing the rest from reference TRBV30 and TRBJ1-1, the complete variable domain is SQTIHQWPATLVQPVGSPLSLECTVEGTSNPNLYWYRQAAGRGLQLLFYSVGIGQISSEVPQNLSASRPQDRQFILSSKKLLLSDSGFYLCAWRSLLGANTEAFFGQGTRLTVV.

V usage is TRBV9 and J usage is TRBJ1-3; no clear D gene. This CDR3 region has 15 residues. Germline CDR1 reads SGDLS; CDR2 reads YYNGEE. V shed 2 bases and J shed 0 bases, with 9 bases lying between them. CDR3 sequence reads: CASSVWASSGNTIYF. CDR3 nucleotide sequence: TGTGCCAGCAGCGTTTGGGCCTCCTCTGGAAACACCATATATTTT.

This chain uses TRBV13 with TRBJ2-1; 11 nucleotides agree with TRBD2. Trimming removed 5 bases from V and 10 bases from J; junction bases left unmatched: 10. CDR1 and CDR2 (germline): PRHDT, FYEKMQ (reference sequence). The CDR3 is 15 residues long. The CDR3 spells CASSERLAGTGEQFF. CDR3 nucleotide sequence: TGTGCCAGCAGCGAGAGACTAGCGGGGACGGGGGAGCAGTTCTTC.

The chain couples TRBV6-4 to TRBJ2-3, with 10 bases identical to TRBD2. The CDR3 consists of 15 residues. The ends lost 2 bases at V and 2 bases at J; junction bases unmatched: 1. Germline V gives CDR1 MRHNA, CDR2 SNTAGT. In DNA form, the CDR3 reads TGTGCCAGCAGTGACAGCGGGGGGGCCACAGATACGCAGTATTTT. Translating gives CASSDSGGATDTQYF.

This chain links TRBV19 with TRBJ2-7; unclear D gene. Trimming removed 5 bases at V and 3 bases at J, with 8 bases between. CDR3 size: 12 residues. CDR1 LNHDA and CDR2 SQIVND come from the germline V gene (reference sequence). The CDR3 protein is CASSPSGYEQYF. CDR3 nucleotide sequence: TGTGCCAGTAGTCCCTCGGGCTACGAGCAGTACTTC.

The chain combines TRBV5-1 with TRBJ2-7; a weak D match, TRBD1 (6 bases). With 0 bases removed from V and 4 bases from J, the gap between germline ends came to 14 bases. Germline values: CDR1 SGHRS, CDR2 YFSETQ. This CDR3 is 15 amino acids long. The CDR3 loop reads CASSLGTGPFYEQYF. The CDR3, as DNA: TGCGCCAGCAGCTTGGGAACAGGGCCTTTTTACGAGCAGTACTTC.

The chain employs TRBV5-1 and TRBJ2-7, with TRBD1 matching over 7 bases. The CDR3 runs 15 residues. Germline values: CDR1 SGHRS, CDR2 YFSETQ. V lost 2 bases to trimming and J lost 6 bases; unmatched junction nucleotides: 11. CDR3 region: CASSLIDRAGAEQYF. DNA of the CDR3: TGCGCCAGCAGCTTAATAGACAGGGCCGGCGCCGAGCAGTACTTC. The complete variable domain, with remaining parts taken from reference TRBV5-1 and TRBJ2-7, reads KAGVTQTPRYLIKTRGQQVTLSCSPISGHRSVSWYQQTPGQGLQFLFEYFSETQRNKGNFPGRFSGRQFSNSRSEMNVSTLELGDSALYLCASSLIDRAGAEQYFGPGTRLTVT.

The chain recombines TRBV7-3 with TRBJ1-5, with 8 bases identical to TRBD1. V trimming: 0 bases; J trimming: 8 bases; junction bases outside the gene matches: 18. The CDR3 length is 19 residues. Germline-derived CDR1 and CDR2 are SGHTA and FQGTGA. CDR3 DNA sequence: TGTGCCAGCAGCTTAACGCCCTGGGACAGGCGGTGGACGATAGAGCCCCAGCATTTT. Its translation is CASSLTPWDRRWTIEPQHF.

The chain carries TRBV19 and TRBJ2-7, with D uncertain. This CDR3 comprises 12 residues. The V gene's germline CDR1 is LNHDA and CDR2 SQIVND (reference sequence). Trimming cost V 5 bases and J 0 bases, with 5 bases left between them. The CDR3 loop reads CASSPSSYEQYF. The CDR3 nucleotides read TGTGCCAGTAGTCCCAGCTCCTACGAGCAGTACTTC.

CDR3 protein: CASKVPGGNEQFF. As DNA, the CDR3 is TGTGCCAGTAAGGTCCCGGGAGGCAATGAGCAGTTCTTC. The chain uses TRBV19 and TRBJ2-1, with 7 bases identical to TRBD2. The V gene's germline CDR1 is LNHDA and CDR2 SQIVND (reference sequence). CDR3 length equals 13 residues. J gave up 6 bases and V 7 bases, and 6 bases lay outside the gene matches.

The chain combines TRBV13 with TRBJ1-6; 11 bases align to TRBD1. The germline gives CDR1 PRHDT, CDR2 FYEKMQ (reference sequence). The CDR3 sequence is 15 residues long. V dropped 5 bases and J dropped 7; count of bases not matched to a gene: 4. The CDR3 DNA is TGTGCCAGCAGCCCCCGGGACAGGGGGAATTCACCCCTCCACTTT. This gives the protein CASSPRDRGNSPLHF. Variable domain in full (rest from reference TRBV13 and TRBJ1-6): AAGVIQSPRHLIKEKRETATLKCYPIPRHDTVYWYQQGPGQDPQFLISFYEKMQSDKGSIPDRFSAQQFSDYHSELNMSSLELGDSALYFCASSPRDRGNSPLHFGNGTRLTVT.

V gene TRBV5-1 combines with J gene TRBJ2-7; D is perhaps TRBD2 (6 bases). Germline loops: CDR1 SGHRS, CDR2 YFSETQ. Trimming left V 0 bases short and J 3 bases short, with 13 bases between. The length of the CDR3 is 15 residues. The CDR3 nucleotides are TGCGCCAGCAGCTTGGACGCAGGAGGGGTCTACGAGCAGTACTTC. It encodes CASSLDAGGVYEQYF.

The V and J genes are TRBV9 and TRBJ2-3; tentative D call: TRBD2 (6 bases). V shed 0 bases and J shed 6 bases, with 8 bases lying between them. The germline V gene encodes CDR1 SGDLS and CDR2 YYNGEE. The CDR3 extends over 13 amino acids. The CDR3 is CASSVEEGDTQYF. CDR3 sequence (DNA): TGTGCCAGCAGCGTAGAGGAGGGGGATACGCAGTATTTT.

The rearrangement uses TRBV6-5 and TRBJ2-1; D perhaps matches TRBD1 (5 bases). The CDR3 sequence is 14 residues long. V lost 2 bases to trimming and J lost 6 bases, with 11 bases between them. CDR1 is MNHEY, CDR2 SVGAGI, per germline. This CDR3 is CASSYRSQGNEQFF. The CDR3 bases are TGTGCCAGCAGTTACCGTTCTCAGGGCAATGAGCAGTTCTTC.

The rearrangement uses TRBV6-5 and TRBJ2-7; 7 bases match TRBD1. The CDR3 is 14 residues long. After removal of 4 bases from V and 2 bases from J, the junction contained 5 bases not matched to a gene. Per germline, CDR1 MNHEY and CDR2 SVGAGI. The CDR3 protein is CASSSGQRAYEQYF. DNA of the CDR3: TGTGCCAGCAGTTCGGGACAGAGGGCCTACGAGCAGTACTTC.

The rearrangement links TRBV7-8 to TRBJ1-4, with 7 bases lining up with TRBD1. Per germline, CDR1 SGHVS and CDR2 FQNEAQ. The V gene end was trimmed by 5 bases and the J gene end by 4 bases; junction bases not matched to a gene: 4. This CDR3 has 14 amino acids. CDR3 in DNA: TGTGCCAGCAGCGCGGACAGGCTTAATGAAAAACTGTTTTTT. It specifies CASSADRLNEKLFF.

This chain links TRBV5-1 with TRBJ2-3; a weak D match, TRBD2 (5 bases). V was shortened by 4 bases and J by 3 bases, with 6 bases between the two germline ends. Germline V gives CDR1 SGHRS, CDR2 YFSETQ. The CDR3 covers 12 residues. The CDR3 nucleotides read TGCGCCAGCAGCCGGACTACAGATACGCAGTATTTT. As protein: CASSRTTDTQYF.